This TCR beta chain derives from a study of shared clonotypes between healthy human individuals. Naive-designated CD8 cells lacked CD45RO, were positively enriched for CCR7, and omitted terminally differentiated effector memory CD45RA+ cells. Notes on the study in general: It was the few donors that limited the genetic and exposure-history diversity represented.

Assay used: immunoSEQ multiplex PCR; TCRdb lists only in-frame clones, some missing. The repertoire includes under 1 million clones, approximately 96% of them detected once, and around 0.25% sits in the top ten. As concerns this clone: The antigen is unknown.

The source material was naive CD8+ T cells sorted from blood. The TCR sequence derives from a man in his thirties or forties in good health.

The CDR3 DNA is TGTGCCAGCAGCGTAACAAGACAGGGGCTCCACGGGGAGCTGTTTTTT. It translates to CASSVTRQGLHGELFF. This chain joins TRBV9 and TRBJ2-2, with TRBD1 matching 8 bases. The J segment lost 7 bases and the V segment lost 1 base, leaving 9 bases of the junction unmatched. Germline values: CDR1 SGDLS, CDR2 YYNGEE. The CDR3 contains 16 residues.